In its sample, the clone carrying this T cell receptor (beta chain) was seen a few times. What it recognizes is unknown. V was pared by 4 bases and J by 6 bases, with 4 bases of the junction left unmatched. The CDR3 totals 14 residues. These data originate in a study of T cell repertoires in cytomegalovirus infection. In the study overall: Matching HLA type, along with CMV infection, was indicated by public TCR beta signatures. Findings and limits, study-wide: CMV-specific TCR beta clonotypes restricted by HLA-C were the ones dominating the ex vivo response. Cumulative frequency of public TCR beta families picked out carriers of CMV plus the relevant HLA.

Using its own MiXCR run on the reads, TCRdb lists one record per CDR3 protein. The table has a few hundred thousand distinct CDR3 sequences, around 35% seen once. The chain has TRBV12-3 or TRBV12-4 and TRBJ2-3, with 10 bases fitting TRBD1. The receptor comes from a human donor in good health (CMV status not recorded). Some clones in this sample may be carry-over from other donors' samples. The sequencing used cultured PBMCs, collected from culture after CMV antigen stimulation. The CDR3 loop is CASSSGGQGDTQYF. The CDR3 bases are TGTGCCAGCAGTTCGGGGGGACAGGGGGATACGCAGTATTTT.